This TCR beta chain comes out of a study of technical replicates of blood from a handful of donors. The assay was immunoSEQ multiplex PCR, and TCRdb's table has in-frame clones only and misses some. The sample carries some 77,000 clones, 96% recorded once. The V end lost 6 bases, the J end lost 3 bases, and 12 bases lay between the germline ends. CDR3 size: 14 residues. Looked up from germline, CDR1 is LNHDA and CDR2 is SQIVND (reference sequence). The sequence was obtained from a human donor in good health. The chain is built from TRBV19 and TRBJ1-5; tentatively, D is TRBD1 (6 bases). The material sequenced was T cells isolated from PBMCs. CDR3 sequence (DNA): TGTGCCAGTAGGAATGGACAGCCCAATCAGCCCCAGCATTTT. Amino acid sequence: CASRNGQPNQPQHF.